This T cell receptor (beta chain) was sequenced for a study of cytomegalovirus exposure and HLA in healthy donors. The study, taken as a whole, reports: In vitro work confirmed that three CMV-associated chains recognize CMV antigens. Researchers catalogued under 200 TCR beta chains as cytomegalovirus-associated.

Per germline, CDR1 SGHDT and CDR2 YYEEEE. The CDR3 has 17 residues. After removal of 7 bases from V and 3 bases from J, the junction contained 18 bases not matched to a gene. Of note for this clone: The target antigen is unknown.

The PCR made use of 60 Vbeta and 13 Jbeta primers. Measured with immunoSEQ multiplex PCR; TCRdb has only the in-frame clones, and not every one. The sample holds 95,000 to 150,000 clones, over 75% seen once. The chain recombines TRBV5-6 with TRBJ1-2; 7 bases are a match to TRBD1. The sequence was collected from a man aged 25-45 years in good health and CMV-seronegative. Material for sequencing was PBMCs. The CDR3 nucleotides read TGTGCCAGCGGCACGAATGATATTAGAGACAGGGACTATGGCTACACCTTC. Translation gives CASGTNDIRDRDYGYTF.